This T cell receptor beta chain emerged from a study of response to subunit inactivated influenza vaccine (dated by TCRdb to the late 2010s). Context from the whole study: The study used deep quantitative T cell receptor repertoire profiling to track responses to a trivalent subunit inactivated influenza vaccine.

V drops 2 bases and J drops 7 bases, leaving 17 bases in between. The CDR3 measures 15 amino acids from cysteine to phenylalanine. Only the CDR3 DNA stays, 45 bases, in frame from base 1. According to the germline V gene, CDR1 reads MDHEN and CDR2 reads SYDVKM. The library was built by means of RT-PCR. Sequencing took place on an Illumina HiSeq 2500. The public sequencing data were trimmed at Q25 with fastp and processed into clonotypes with MiXCR by TCRdb, which kept only in-frame beta chains. Rows with a matching CDR3 protein are joined into one entry that keeps the most common DNA and genes. Across this sample there are just under 550,000 distinct CDR3 sequences, with 20% to 25% seen only once. The ten largest make up roughly 2.8% of the sample. Summary of the overall study and its limitations: The authors suggested that each seasonal influenza vaccination may recruit only a limited number of new T cells.

In its sample, this clonotype was seen many times. The specificity of this receptor is unknown. Base qualities are missing; no much larger clone stands one base away. In addition, the sample was reused for a study of T cells expressing NK-cell markers. As that second study puts it: The TCR beta cDNA libraries were made using 5'RACE template switching, a step that added both a universal primer site and unique molecular identifiers. Three sorted T-cell subsets (CD3+CD56+NKG2C+, CD3+CD56+NKG2C- and CD3+CD56-NKG2C+) from several donors had their TCR beta-chain repertoires profiled. Seven of the eight sequenced donors were HCMV-seropositive and one was HCMV-seronegative. To restrict sorting to alphabetaTCR-expressing T cells, an anti-gammadeltaTCR antibody was added in several experiments. In about 6 donors, the dominant CD3+CD56+NKG2C+ clonotypes were found to rank among the top 10 CD8+ clonotypes and to make up about 1.0-7.5% of CD8+ T cells. Those dominant clonotypes were again the most abundant among CD3+CD56-NKG2C+ cells in a few donors, at roughly 25-65%. It remained unclear whether the expanded NKG2C-expressing T cell clones were specific for HCMV antigens. All eight donors whose samples were sequenced were randomly selected healthy volunteers, three of them men and five women. A commercial ELISA kit detecting HCMV-specific IgG in serum was used to determine HCMV serostatus. Ficoll density gradient centrifugation was used to isolate peripheral blood mononuclear cells from blood. CD4+ and CD8+ T cells were isolated from PBMC by magnetic immunoseparation with Miltenyi isolation kits. cDNA synthesis was primed from the TCR beta constant segment and was followed by two successive PCR amplification steps. The libraries were sequenced on Illumina HiSeq 2000/2500, MiSeq or NextSeq, producing 2 x 150 bp reads. MIGEC handled demultiplexing of the reads and grouping by UMI, while MiTCR was used to assemble and quantify clonotypes. To remove erroneous sequences, TCR cDNA sequences were retained only when supported by two or more reads. The tcR package was used for downstream repertoire analysis, with clonotypes matched between fractions based on CDR3 nucleotide sequence plus V segment. VDJmatch was used to annotate antigen specificity against VDJdb, with one amino acid substitution in CDR3 allowed.

The source of this sequence is a man aged 45-65 years who received an inactivated influenza vaccine. Donor details come from another sample of the same person, matched by shared clones. The sequencing here drew on CD4+ T cells sorted from PBMCs, taken roughly 13 days after vaccination. Recombination joined TRBV28 with TRBJ1-2; the D region possibly corresponds to TRBD1 (5 bases align). The DNA sequence is TGTGCCAGCAGTTTACCCCGGACCACCGGGGGTGGCTACACCTTC. Protein translation: CASSLPRTTGGGYTF.